The present T cell receptor beta chain was sequenced within a study of Siglec-9 on CD8 T cells in melanoma. Measured with immunoSEQ multiplex PCR; TCRdb has only the in-frame clones, and not every one. The data contain almost 30,000 clones, 75% to 85% of them seen just once; the ten biggest clones take up approximately 5.4%. A remark on this clone: Its antigen is still unknown.

The CDR3 is made up of 14 amino acids. Germline V lookup: CDR1 LNHDA, CDR2 SQIVND (reference sequence). Trimming left V 6 bases short and J 0 bases short, with 9 bases between. Study observations and caveats: An effector memory CD8+ T-cell subset seemingly accumulating in melanoma was reportedly marked and regulated by Siglec-9.

Material for sequencing was Siglec-9- CD8+ T cells sorted from blood. This sequence originates from a human donor in good health. The chain uses TRBV19 and TRBJ1-5; tentative D call: TRBD1 (5 bases). The CDR3 spells CASRVQGSNQPQHF. CDR3 bases: TGTGCCAGTAGAGTCCAGGGTAGCAATCAGCCCCAGCATTTT.